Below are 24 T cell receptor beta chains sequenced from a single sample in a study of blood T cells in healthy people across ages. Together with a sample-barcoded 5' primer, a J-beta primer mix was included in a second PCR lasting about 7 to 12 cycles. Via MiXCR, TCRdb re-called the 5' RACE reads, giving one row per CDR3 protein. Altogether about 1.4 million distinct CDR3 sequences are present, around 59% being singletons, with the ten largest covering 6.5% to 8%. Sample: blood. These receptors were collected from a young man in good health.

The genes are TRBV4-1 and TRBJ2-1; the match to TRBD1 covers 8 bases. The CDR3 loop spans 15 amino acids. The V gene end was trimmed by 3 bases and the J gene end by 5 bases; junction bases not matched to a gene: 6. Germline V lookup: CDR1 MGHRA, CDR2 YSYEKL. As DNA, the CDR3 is TGCGCCAGCAGCCACCAGGACAGGGTCCACAATGAGCAGTTCTTC. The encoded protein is CASSHQDRVHNEQFF.

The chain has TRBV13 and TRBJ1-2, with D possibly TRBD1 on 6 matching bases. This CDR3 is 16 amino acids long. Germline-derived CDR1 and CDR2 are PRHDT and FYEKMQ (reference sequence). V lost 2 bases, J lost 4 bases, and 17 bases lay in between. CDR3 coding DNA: TGTGCCAGCAGCTTATCAGTCGACAGGTTTTTCTATGGCTACACCTTC. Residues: CASSLSVDRFFYGYTF.

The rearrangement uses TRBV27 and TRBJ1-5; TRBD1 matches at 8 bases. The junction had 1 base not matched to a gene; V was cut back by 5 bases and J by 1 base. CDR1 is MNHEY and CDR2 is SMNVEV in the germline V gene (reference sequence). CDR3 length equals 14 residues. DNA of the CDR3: TGTGCCAGCAGTCGACAGGGGAGCAATCAGCCCCAGCATTTT. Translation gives CASSRQGSNQPQHF.

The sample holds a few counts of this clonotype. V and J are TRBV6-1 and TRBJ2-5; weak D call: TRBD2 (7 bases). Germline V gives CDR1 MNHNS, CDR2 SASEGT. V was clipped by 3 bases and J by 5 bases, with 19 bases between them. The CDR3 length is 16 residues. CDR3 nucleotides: TGTGCCAGCAGTGATTTCAGGGGACTATCCGGTGAGACCCAGTACTTC. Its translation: CASSDFRGLSGETQYF.

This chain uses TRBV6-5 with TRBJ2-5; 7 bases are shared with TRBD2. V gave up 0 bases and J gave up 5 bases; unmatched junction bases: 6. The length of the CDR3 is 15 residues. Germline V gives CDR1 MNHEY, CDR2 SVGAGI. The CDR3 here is CASSYSFSGQETQYF. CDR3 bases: TGTGCCAGCAGTTACTCGTTTAGCGGGCAGGAGACCCAGTACTTC.

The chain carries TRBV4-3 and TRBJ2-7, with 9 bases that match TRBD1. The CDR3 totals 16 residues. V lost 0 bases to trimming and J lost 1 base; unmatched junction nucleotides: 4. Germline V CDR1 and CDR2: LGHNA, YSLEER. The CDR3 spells CASSQDTGGASYEQYF. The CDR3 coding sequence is TGCGCCAGCAGCCAAGATACAGGGGGCGCGTCCTACGAGCAGTACTTC.

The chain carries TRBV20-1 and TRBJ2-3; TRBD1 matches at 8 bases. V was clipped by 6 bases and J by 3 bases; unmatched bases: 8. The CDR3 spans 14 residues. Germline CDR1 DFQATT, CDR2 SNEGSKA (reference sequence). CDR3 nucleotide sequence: TGCAGTGCCCTTCCGACAGGGGTAACAGATACGCAGTATTTT. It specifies CSALPTGVTDTQYF.

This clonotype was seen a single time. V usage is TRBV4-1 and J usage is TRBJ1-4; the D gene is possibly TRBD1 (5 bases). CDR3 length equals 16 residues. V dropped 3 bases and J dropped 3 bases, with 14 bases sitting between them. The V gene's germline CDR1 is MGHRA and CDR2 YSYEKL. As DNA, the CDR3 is TGCGCCAGCAGCCATGGAGAACTAGGGGCTAATGAAAAACTGTTTTTT. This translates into CASSHGELGANEKLFF.

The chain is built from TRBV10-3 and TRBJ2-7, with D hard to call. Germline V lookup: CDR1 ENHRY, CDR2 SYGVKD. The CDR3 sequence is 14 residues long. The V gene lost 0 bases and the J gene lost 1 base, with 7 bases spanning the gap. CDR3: CAISESPRSYEQYF. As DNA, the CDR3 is TGTGCCATCAGTGAGTCTCCCAGATCCTACGAGCAGTACTTC.

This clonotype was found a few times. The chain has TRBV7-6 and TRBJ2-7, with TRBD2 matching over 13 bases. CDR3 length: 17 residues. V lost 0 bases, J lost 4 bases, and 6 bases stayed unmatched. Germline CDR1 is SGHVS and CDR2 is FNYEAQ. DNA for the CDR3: TGTGCCAGCAGCTTAGCCCCGGGACTAGCGGGATTATACGAGCAGTACTTC. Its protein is CASSLAPGLAGLYEQYF.

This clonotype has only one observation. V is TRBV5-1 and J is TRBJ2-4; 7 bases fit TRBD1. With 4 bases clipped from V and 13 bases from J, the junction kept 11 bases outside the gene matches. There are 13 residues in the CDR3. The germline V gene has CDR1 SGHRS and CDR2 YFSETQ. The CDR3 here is CASSIDRETVQYF. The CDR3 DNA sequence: TGCGCCAGCAGCATCGACAGGGAAACAGTGCAGTACTTC.

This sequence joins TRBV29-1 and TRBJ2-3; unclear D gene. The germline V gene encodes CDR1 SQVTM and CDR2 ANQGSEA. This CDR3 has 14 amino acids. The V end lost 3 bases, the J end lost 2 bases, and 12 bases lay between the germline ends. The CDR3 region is CSVDGPLPTDTQYF. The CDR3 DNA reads TGCAGCGTTGATGGACCCTTACCCACAGATACGCAGTATTTT.

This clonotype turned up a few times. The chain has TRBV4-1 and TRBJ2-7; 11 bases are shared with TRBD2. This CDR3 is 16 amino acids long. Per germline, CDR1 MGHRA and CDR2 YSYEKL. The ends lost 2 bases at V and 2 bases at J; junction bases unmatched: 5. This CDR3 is CASSQILAGVAYEQYF. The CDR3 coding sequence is TGCGCCAGCAGCCAAATACTAGCGGGAGTTGCCTACGAGCAGTACTTC.

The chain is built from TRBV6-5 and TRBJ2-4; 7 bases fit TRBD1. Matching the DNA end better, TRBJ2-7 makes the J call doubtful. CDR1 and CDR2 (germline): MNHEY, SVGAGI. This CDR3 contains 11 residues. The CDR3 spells CASNRGHEQYF. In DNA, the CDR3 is TGTGCCAGCAACAGGGGCCACGAGCAGTACTTC.

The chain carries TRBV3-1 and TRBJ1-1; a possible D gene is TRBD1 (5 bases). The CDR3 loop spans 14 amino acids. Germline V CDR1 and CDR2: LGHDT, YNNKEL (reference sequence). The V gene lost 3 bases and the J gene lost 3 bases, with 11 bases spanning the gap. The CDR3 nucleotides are TGTGCCAGCAGCCATATTGGCAGGGACACTGAAGCTTTCTTT. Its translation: CASSHIGRDTEAFF.

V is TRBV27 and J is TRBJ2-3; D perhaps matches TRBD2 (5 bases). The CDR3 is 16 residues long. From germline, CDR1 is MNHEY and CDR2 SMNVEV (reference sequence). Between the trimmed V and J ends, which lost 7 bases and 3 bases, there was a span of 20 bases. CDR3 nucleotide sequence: TGTGCCAGCAATCGAATCAGCCTTCCGGGGACAGATACGCAGTATTTT. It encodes CASNRISLPGTDTQYF.

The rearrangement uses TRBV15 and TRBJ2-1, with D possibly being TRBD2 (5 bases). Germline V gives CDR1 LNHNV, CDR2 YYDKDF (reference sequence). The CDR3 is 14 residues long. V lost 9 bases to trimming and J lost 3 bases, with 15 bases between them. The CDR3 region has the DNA TGTGCCACTAAAGGACTCCGAAACTACAATGAGCAGTTCTTC. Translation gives CATKGLRNYNEQFF.

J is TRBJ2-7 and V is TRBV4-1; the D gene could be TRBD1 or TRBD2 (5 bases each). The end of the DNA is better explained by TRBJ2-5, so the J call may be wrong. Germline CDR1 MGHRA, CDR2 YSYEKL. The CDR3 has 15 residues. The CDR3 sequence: CASSQDPGRQETQYF. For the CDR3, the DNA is TGCGCCAGCAGCCAAGATCCGGGACGGCAAGAGACCCAGTACTTC.

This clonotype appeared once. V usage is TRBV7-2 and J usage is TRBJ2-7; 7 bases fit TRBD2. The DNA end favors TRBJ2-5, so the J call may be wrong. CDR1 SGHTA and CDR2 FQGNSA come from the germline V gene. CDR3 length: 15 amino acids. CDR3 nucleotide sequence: TGTGCCAGCAGCTTAGTTGGACTAGATTCAGAGACCCAGTACTTC. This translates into CASSLVGLDSETQYF.

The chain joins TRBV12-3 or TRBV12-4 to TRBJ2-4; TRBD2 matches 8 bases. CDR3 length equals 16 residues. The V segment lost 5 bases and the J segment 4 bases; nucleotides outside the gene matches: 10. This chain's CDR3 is CASSEVRASGKNIQYF. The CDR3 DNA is TGTGCCAGCAGTGAAGTCAGGGCTAGCGGGAAAAACATTCAGTACTTC.

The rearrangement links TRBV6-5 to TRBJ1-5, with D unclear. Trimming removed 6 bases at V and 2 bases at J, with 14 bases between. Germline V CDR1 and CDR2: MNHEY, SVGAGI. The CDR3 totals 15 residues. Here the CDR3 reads CASRSLVVGNQPQHF. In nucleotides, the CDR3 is TGTGCCAGCAGGTCGCTGGTAGTGGGCAATCAGCCCCAGCATTTT.

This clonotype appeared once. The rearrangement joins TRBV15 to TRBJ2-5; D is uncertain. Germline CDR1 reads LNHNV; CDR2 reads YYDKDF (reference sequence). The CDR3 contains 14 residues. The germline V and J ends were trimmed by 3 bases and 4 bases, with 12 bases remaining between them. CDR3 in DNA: TGTGCCACCAGCAGTAGGCTCCCCGGAGAGACCCAGTACTTC. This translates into CATSSRLPGETQYF.

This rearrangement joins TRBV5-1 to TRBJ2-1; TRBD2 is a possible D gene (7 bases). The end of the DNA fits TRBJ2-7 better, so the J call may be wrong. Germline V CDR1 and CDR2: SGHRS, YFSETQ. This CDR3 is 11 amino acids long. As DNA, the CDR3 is TGCGCCAGCGGGGGGGACAATGAGCAGTACTTC. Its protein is CASGGDNEQYF.

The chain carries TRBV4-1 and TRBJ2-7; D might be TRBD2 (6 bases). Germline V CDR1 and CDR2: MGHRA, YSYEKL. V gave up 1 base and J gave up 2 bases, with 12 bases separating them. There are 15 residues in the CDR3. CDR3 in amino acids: CASSQAGLTTYEQYF. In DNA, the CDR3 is TGCGCCAGCAGCCAAGCAGGACTAACCACCTACGAGCAGTACTTC.